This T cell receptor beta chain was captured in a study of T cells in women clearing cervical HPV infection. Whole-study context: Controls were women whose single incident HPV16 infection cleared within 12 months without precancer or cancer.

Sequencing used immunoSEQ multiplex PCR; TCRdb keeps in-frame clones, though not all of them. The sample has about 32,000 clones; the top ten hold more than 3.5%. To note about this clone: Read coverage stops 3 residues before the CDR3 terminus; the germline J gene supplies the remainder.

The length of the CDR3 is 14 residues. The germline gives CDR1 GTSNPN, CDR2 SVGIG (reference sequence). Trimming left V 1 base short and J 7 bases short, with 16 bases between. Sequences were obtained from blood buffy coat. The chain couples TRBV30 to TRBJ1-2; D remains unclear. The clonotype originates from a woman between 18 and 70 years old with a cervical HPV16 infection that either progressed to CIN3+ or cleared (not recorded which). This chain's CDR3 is CAWSGGGELSGYTF. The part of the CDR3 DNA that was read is TGTGCCTGGAGTGGCGGAGGAGAATTATCTGGC.